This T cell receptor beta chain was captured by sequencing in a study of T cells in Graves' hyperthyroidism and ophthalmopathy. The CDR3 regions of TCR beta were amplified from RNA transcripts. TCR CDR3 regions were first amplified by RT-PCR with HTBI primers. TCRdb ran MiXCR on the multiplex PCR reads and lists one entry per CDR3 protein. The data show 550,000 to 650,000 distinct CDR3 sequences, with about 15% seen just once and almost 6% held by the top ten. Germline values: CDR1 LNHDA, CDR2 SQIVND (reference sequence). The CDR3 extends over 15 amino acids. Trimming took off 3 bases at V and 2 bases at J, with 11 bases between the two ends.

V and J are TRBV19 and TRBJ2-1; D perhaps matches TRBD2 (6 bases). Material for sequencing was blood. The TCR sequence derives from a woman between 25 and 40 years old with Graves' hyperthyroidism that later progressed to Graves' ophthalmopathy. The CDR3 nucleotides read TGTGCCAGTAGTATGGGCGGGGTTGCCTACAATGAGCAGTTCTTC. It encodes CASSMGGVAYNEQFF.